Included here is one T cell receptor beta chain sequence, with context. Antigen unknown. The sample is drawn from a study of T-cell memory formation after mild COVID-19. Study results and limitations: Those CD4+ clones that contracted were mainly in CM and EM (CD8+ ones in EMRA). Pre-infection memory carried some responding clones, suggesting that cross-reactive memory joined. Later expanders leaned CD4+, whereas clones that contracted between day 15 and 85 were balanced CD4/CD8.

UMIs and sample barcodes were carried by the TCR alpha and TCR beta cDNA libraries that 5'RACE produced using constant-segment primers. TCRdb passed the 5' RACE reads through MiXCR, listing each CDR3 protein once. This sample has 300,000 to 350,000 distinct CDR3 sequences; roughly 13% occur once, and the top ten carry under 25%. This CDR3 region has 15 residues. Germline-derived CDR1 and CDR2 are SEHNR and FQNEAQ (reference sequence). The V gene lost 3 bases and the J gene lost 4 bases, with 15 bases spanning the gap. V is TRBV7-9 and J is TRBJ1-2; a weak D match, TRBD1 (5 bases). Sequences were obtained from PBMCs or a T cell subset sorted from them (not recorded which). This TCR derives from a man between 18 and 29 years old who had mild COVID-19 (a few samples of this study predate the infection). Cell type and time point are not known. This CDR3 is CASSLAGSVSYGYTF. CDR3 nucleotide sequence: TGTGCCAGCAGCTTGGCAGGGTCGGTGAGCTATGGCTACACCTTC.